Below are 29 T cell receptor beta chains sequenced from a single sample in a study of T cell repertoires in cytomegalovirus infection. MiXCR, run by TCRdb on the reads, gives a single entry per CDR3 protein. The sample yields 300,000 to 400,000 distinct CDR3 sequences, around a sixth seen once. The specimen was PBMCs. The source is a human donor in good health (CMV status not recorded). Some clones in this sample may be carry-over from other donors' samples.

The CDR3 DNA follows: TGCAGCGCCTACCCCGGGGGCCGCACTGAAGCTTTCTTT. It codes for CSAYPGGRTEAFF. V is TRBV29-1 and J is TRBJ1-1, with D perhaps TRBD1 (6 bases). CDR1 and CDR2 (germline): SQVTM, ANQGSEA. CDR3 size: 13 residues. V was trimmed by 7 bases and J by 4 bases, leaving 16 bases between them.

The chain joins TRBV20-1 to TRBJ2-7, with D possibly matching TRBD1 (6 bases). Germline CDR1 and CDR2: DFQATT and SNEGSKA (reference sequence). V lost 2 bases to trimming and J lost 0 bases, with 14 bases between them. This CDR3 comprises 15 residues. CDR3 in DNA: TGCAGTGCTAGACCCGCGGACAGAAGCTCCTACGAGCAGTACTTC. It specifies CSARPADRSSYEQYF.

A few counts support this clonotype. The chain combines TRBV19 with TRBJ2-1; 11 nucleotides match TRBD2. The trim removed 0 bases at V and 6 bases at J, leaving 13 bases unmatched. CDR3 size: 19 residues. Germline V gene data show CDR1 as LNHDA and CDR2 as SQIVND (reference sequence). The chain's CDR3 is CASSIDPRLAGGRTNEQFF. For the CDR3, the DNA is TGTGCCAGTAGTATAGACCCCCGGCTAGCGGGGGGCCGAACCAATGAGCAGTTCTTC.

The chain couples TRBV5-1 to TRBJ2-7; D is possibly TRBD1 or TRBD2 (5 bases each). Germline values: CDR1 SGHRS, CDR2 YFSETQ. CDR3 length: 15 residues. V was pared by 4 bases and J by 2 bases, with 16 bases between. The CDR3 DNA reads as TGCGCCAGCAGCCCCCGGGACGCCCCGGCCTACGAGCAGTACTTC. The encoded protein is CASSPRDAPAYEQYF.

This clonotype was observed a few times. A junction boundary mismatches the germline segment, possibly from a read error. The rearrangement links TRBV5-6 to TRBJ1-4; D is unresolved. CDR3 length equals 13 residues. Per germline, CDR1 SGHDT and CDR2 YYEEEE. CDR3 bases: TGTGCCAGCAGATTGGGTTTCGATGAAAAACTGTTTTTT. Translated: CASRLGFDEKLFF.

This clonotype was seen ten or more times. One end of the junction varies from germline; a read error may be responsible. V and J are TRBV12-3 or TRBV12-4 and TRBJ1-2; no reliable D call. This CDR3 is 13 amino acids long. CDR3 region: CASSLAGNYGYTF. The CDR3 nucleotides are TGTGCCAGCAGCTTAGCAGGAAACTATGGCTACACCTTC.

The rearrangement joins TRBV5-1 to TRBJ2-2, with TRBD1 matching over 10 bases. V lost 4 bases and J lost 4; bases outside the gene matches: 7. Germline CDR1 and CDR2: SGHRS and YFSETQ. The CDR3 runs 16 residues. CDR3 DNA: TGCGCCAGCAGCAGTGACAGGGGGCATATCACCGGGGAGCTGTTTTTT. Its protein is CASSSDRGHITGELFF.

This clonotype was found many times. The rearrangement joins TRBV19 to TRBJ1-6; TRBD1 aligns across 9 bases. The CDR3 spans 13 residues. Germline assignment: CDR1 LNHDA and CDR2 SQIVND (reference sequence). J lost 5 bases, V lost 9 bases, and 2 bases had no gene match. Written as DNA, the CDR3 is TGTGCCAGCGGGGACAGGGATAATTCACCCCTCCACTTT. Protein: CASGDRDNSPLHF.

CDR3 nucleotides: TGTGCCAGCAGTTTCGAGGGGGGCGAGCAGTACTTC. Protein: CASSFEGGEQYF. The chain links TRBV12-3 or TRBV12-4 to TRBJ2-7, with D perhaps matching TRBD1 or TRBD2 (6 bases each). This CDR3 is built from 12 residues. Deletions cut 3 bases from V and 6 bases from J, with 9 bases between.

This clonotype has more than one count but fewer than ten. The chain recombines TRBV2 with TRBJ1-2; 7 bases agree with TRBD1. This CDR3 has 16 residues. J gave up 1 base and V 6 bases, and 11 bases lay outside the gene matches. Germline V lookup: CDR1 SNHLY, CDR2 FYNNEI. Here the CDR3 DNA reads TGTGCCAGCAGAGCTACCTGGACAGGACATAACTATGGCTACACCTTC. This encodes CASRATWTGHNYGYTF.

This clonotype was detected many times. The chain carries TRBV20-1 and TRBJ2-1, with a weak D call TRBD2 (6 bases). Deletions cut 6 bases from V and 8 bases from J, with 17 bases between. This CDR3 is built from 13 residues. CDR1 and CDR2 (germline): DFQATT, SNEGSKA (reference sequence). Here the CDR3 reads CSAMRGGVDEQFF. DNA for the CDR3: TGCAGTGCGATGAGGGGAGGAGTGGATGAGCAGTTCTTC.

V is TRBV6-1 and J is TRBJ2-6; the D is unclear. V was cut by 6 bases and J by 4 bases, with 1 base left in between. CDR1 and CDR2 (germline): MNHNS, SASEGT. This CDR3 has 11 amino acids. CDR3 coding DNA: TGTGCCAGCAGGGGGGCCAACGTCCTGACTTTC. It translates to CASRGANVLTF.

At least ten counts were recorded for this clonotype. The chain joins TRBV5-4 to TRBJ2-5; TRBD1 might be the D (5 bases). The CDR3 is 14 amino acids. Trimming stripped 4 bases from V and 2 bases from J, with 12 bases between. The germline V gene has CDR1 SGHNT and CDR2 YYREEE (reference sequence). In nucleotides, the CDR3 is TGTGCCAGCAGCGACCTCAAGGGGCAAGAGACCCAGTACTTC. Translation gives CASSDLKGQETQYF.

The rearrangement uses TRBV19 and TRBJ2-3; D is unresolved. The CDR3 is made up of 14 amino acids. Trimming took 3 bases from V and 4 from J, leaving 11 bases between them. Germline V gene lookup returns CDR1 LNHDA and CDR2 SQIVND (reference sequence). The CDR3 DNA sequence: TGTGCCAGTAGTATCGTAGTGTTCTCAGATACGCAGTATTTT. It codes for CASSIVVFSDTQYF.

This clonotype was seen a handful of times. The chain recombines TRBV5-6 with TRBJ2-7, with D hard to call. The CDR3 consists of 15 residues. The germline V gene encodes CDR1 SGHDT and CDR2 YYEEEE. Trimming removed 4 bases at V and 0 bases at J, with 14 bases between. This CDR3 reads CASSQSLTPSYEQYF. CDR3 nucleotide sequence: TGTGCCAGCAGCCAAAGCTTAACTCCCTCCTACGAGCAGTACTTC.

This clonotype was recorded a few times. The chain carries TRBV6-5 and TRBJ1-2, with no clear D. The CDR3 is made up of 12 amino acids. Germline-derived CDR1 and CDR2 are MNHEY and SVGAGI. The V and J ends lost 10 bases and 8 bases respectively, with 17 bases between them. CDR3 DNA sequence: TGTGCCACCTGGCAGATGATAGTGGGCTACACCTTC. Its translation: CATWQMIVGYTF.

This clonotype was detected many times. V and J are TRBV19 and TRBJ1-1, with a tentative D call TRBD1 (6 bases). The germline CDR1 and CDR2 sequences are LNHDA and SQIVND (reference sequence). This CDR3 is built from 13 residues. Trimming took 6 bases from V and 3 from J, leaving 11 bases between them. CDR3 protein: CASRRTDYTEAFF. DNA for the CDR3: TGTGCCAGTAGACGGACAGATTACACTGAAGCTTTCTTT.

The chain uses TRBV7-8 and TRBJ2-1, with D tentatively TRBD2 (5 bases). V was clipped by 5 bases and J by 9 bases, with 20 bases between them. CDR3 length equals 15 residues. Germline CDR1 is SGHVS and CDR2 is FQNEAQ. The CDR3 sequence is CASSGPRGPEGEQFF. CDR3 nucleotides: TGTGCCAGCAGCGGGCCGCGCGGGCCAGAGGGTGAGCAGTTCTTC.

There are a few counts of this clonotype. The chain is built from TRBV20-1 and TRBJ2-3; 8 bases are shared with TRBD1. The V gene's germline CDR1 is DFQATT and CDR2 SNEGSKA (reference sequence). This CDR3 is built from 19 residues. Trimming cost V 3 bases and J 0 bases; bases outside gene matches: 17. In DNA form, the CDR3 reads TGCAGTGCTAGCCCAAGCAACAGGGGGTATACGGCAAGCACAGATACGCAGTATTTT. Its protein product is CSASPSNRGYTASTDTQYF.

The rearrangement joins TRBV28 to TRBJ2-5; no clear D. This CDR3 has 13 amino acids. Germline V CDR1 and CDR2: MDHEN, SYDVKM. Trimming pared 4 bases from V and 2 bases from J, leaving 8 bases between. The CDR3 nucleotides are TGTGCCAGCAGTTGGGTGGCGCAAGAGACCCAGTACTTC. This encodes CASSWVAQETQYF. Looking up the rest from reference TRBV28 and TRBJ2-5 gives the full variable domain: DVKVTQSSRYLVKRTGEKVFLECVQDMDHENMFWYRQDPGLGLRLIYFSYDVKMKEKGDIPEGYSVSREKKERFSLILESASTNQTSMYLCASSWVAQETQYFGPGTRLLVL.

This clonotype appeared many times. The CDR3 spells CASSLGARGENSPLHF. CDR3 DNA sequence: TGTGCCAGCAGCTTAGGTGCCAGGGGGGAAAATTCACCCCTCCACTTT. The chain combines TRBV7-2 with TRBJ1-6, with 7 bases matching TRBD1. CDR3 length: 16 residues. The ends lost 1 base at V and 7 bases at J; junction bases unmatched: 7. Germline V CDR1 and CDR2: SGHTA, FQGNSA.

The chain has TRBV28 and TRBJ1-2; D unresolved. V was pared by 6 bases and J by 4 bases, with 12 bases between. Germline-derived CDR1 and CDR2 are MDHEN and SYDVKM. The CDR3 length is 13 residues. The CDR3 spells CASSPEWIYGYTF. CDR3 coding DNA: TGTGCCAGCAGCCCGGAGTGGATCTATGGCTACACCTTC.

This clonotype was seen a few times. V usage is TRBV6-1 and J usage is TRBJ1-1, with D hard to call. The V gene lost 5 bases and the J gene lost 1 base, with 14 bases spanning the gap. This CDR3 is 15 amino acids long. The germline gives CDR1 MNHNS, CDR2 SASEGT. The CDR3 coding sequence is TGTGCCAGCAGTACCTTGGCGAGGGAGAACACTGAAGCTTTCTTT. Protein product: CASSTLARENTEAFF.

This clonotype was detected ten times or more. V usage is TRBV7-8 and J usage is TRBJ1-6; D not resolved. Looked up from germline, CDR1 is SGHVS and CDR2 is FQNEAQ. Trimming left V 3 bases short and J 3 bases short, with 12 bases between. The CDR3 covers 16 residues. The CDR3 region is CASSFGSSHYNSPLHF. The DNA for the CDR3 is TGTGCCAGCAGCTTCGGTTCTAGCCACTATAATTCACCCCTCCACTTT.

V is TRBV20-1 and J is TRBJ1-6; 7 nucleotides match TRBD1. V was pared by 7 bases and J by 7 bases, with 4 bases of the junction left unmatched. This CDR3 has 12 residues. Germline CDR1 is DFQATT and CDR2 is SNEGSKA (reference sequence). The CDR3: CSGQGGNSPLHF. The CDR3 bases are TGCAGTGGCCAGGGGGGGAATTCACCCCTCCACTTT.

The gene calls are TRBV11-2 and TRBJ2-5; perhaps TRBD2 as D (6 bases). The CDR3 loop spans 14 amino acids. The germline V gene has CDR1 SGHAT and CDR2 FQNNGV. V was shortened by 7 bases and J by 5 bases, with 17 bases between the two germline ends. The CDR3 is CASTSTRVAETQYF. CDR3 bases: TGTGCCAGCACCTCGACTAGAGTGGCGGAGACCCAGTACTTC.

The CDR3 loop is CASSQVGTDTQYF. CDR3 sequence (DNA): TGTGCCAGCAGCCAAGTCGGCACAGATACGCAGTATTTT. The rearrangement uses TRBV3-1 and TRBJ2-3, with unresolved D. V was shortened by 1 base and J by 1 base, with 3 bases between the two germline ends. The CDR3 sequence is 13 residues long. Germline lookup yields CDR1 LGHDT and CDR2 YNNKEL (reference sequence).

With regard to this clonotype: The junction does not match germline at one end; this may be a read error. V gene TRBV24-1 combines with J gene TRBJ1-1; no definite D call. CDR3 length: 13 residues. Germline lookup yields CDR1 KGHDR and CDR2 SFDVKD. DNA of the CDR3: TGTGCCACCAATGATTCCCGGCAAACTGAAGCTTTCTTT. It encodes CATNDSRQTEAFF.

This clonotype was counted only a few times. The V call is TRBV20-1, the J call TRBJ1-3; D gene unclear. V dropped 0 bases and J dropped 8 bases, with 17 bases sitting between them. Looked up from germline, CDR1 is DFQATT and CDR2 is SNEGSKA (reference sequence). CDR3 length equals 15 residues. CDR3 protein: CSARDSPTNPDTIYF. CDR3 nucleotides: TGCAGTGCTAGAGACTCACCGACAAATCCGGACACCATATATTTT.